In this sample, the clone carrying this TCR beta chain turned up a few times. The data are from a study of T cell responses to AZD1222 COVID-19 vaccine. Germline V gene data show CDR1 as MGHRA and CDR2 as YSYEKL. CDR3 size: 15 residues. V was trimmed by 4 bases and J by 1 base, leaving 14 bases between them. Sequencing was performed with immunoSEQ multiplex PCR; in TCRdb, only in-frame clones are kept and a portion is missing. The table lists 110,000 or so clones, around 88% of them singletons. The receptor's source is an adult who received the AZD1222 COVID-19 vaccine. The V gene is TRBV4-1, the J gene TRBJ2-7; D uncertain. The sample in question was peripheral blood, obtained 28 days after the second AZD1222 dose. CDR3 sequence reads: CASSLLTESSYEQYF. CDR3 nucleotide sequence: TGCGCCAGCAGCCTTCTGACGGAAAGTTCCTACGAGCAGTACTTC.